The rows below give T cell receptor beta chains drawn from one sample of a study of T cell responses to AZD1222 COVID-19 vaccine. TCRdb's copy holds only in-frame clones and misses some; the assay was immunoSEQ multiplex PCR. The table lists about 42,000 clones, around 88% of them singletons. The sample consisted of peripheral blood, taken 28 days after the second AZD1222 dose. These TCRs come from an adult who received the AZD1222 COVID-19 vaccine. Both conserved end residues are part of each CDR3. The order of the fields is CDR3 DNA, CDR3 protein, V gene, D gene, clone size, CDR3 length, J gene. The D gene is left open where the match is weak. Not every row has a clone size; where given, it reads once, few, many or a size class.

TGTGCCAGCAGTTACCTCTTTACTGAGGGCCAGTACTTC | CASSYLFTEGQYF | TRBV6-2/TRBV6-3 | NA | NA | 13 | TRBJ2-5
TGTGCCAGCAGTGAAGAGGTGGGAGGGAGCCAGCCCCAGCATTTT | CASSEEVGGSQPQHF | TRBV2 | NA | once | 15 | TRBJ1-5
TGTGCCAGCAGCCACCAAGCGGGGGGCTCTGGGGAGACCCAGTACTTC | CASSHQAGGSGETQYF | TRBV4-2 | TRBD2 | once | 16 | TRBJ2-5
TGTGCCAGCAGTAGGACGGAGAGCTCTGGGGCCAACGTCCTGACTTTC | CASSRTESSGANVLTF | TRBV27 | NA | NA | 16 | TRBJ2-6
TGCGCCAGCACCCTTACAGGGGCCAGCACAGATACGCAGTATTTT | CASTLTGASTDTQYF | TRBV5-1 | TRBD1 | NA | 15 | TRBJ2-3
TGTGCCAGCAGTTACTCGGGGGGGTTCAACTACGAGCAGTACTTC | CASSYSGGFNYEQYF | TRBV6-5 | TRBD2 | NA | 15 | TRBJ2-7
TGTGCCACCAGTCGGGGACCTCACCCAGATACGCAGTATTTT | CATSRGPHPDTQYF | TRBV24-1 | NA | NA | 14 | TRBJ2-3
TGTGCCAGCAGTGACTCCCGGACTAGCGGGGATGAGCAGTTCTTC | CASSDSRTSGDEQFF | TRBV25-1 | TRBD2 | once | 15 | TRBJ2-1
TGTGCCAGCACCCCCTTACCCCGCGGGACTTACGAGCAGTACTTC | CASTPLPRGTYEQYF | TRBV27 | NA | NA | 15 | TRBJ2-7
TGTGCCAGCAGCTTGGACGGACAGGGTGCTCAGCCCCAGCATTTT | CASSLDGQGAQPQHF | TRBV7-9 | TRBD1 | NA | 15 | TRBJ1-5
TGTGCCAGCAGTCGAGGGGAAGCTAATGAAAAACTGTTTTTT | CASSRGEANEKLFF | TRBV2 | NA | once | 14 | TRBJ1-4
TGTGCCAGCAGCTTAGCGTTGGGGGACTACGAGCAGTACTTC | CASSLALGDYEQYF | TRBV7-8 | NA | NA | 14 | TRBJ2-7
TGTGCCACCAGTGCCCAAGGGACCACAGATACGCAGTATTTT | CATSAQGTTDTQYF | TRBV24-1 | NA | NA | 14 | TRBJ2-3
TGTGCCAGCTCACCACGGTCAGGGGGCGGGGAGACCCAGTACTTC | CASSPRSGGGETQYF | TRBV18 | TRBD1 | NA | 15 | TRBJ2-5
TGTGCCATATCCAAGGACTTGTCCTACAATGAGCAGTTCTTC | CAISKDLSYNEQFF | TRBV19 | NA | once | 14 | TRBJ2-1
TGTGCTAGTGGTTCCGGGGCGGACAATGAGCAGTTCTTC | CASGSGADNEQFF | TRBV12-5 | NA | NA | 13 | TRBJ2-1
TGTGCCAGCAGCCGTAAGCCGCCATCCGCGGGGGGAGATACGCAGTATTTT | CASSRKPPSAGGDTQYF | TRBV13 | TRBD2 | NA | 17 | TRBJ2-3
TGTGCCAGCAGCGTAGCAGGGGAAGATACGCAGTATTTT | CASSVAGEDTQYF | TRBV9 | NA | NA | 13 | TRBJ2-3
TGTGCCAGCAGCGTTCGGATACGCTATGGCTACACCTTC | CASSVRIRYGYTF | TRBV9 | NA | NA | 13 | TRBJ1-2
TGTGCCAGCAGTGAGAGACAGGGGGCTAACACTGAAGCTTTCTTT | CASSERQGANTEAFF | TRBV27 | TRBD1 | NA | 15 | TRBJ1-1
TGTGCCAGCAGTTTCGCGACAGGGGGTACCGGGGAGCTGTTTTTT | CASSFATGGTGELFF | TRBV28 | TRBD1 | NA | 15 | TRBJ2-2
TGCAGCGTTGATGGGGCAGGCCACTATGGCTACACCTTC | CSVDGAGHYGYTF | TRBV29-1 | NA | NA | 13 | TRBJ1-2
TGTGCCAGCAGCCTTTGGGACAGGCCTACGGATACGCAGTATTTT | CASSLWDRPTDTQYF | TRBV5-5 | TRBD1 | few | 15 | TRBJ2-3
TGTGCCAGCAGCCCCCGTGGGGACAGGGAGTTCAATGAGCAGTTCTTC | CASSPRGDREFNEQFF | TRBV7-3 | TRBD1 | once | 16 | TRBJ2-1
TGCGCCAGCAGCCAAGATTTCCAGGGCGCCGGGGAGCTGTTTTTT | CASSQDFQGAGELFF | TRBV4-3 | NA | few | 15 | TRBJ2-2
TGTGCCAGCAGCTACCAAGAAGCGGGGTACCCTACCGGGGAGCTGTTTTTT | CASSYQEAGYPTGELFF | TRBV13 | TRBD2 | NA | 17 | TRBJ2-2
TGTGCCAGCAGCAAAGCGCTTGGTAGGACACCGAACACTGAAGCTTTCTTT | CASSKALGRTPNTEAFF | TRBV21-1 | NA | once | 17 | TRBJ1-1
TGCAGCGTTGATACTTCCGCCACCGGGGAGCTGTTTTTT | CSVDTSATGELFF | TRBV29-1 | NA | once | 13 | TRBJ2-2
TGTGCCAGCAGCTTCGCGGCAGGAGCCGTTGAAGCTTTCTTT | CASSFAAGAVEAFF | TRBV7-2 | NA | NA | 14 | TRBJ1-1
TGTGCTAGTGGTTTGATTAGTGGCGGGGGGGCCCCTGAGCAGTTCTTC | CASGLISGGGAPEQFF | TRBV12-5 | TRBD2 | NA | 16 | TRBJ2-1
TGTGCCAGCAGCGTAGGAAGGTCTGGAAACACCATATATTTT | CASSVGRSGNTIYF | TRBV9 | NA | NA | 14 | TRBJ1-3
TGTGCCAGCACCCTCGGGACTAGCGGGCGGGGGACCCAGTACTTC | CASTLGTSGRGTQYF | TRBV6-5 | TRBD2 | NA | 15 | TRBJ2-5
TGTGCCAGCAGAAGGACAGGCAACACTGAAGCTTTCTTT | CASRRTGNTEAFF | TRBV6-4 | TRBD1 | NA | 13 | TRBJ1-1
TGTGCCAGCACCCTGGGGGTTGGCTATGGCTACACCTTC | CASTLGVGYGYTF | TRBV19 | NA | NA | 13 | TRBJ1-2
TGTGCCAGCAGCGTCGCCGGGACAGAGGCTTCTGGAGCCCTCCACTTT | CASSVAGTEASGALHF | TRBV9 | TRBD1 | NA | 16 | TRBJ1-6
TGTGCCAGCAGCCCGACCTACGGAACTTCGGGGGAGACCCAGTACTTC | CASSPTYGTSGETQYF | TRBV3-1/TRBV3-2 | NA | NA | 16 | TRBJ2-5
TGTGCCAGCAGCTTATCTGGGGGAGCTAATGAAAAACTGTTTTTT | CASSLSGGANEKLFF | TRBV7-9 | NA | NA | 15 | TRBJ1-4
TGTGCCAGCAGCTTAGCGCCCCGGGGGAACACCGGGGAGCTGTTTTTT | CASSLAPRGNTGELFF | TRBV7-2 | NA | NA | 16 | TRBJ2-2
TGTGCCAGCAGTGAAGGTATCCCCACAGATACGCAGTATTTT | CASSEGIPTDTQYF | TRBV2 | NA | NA | 14 | TRBJ2-3
TGTGCCAGCAGCTTAATCCGCGGCAGGGCCCACGAGCAGTACTTC | CASSLIRGRAHEQYF | TRBV11-2 | NA | once | 15 | TRBJ2-7
TGTGCCAGCAGCTCTCAACCTGTACCCGCCACTGAAGCTTTCTTT | CASSSQPVPATEAFF | TRBV7-6 | NA | NA | 15 | TRBJ1-1
TGTGCCAGCAGCCAAGAGTTCGGGCGGCGAAGCTCTGGGGCCAACGTCCTGACTTTC | CASSQEFGRRSSGANVLTF | TRBV14 | NA | NA | 19 | TRBJ2-6
TGTGCCACCAGTGATTTTCGGGACAGGGTCGAGAATGAGCAGTTCTTC | CATSDFRDRVENEQFF | TRBV24-1 | TRBD1 | NA | 16 | TRBJ2-1
TGTGCCAGCAGTGAATGGAGACAGGGGATTCAGCCCCAGCATTTT | CASSEWRQGIQPQHF | TRBV6-1 | TRBD1 | NA | 15 | TRBJ1-5
TGTGCCCTAGGCCCGAAGAACACCGGGGAGCTGTTTTTT | CALGPKNTGELFF | TRBV7-9 | NA | NA | 13 | TRBJ2-2
TGTGCCAGCAGCGTAGATCCAGGGGGGAATTCACCCCTCCACTTT | CASSVDPGGNSPLHF | TRBV9 | TRBD1 | NA | 15 | TRBJ1-6
TGTGCCAGCTCACCAGGACAGCCGAGCACAGATACGCAGTATTTT | CASSPGQPSTDTQYF | TRBV18 | NA | NA | 15 | TRBJ2-3
TGTGCCAGCAGTGAAGATGGGCAAGTCTATGGCTACACCTTC | CASSEDGQVYGYTF | TRBV6-1 | NA | NA | 14 | TRBJ1-2
TGTGCCATCGGTTTGGGACGTCCCAACGGCGAGACCCAGTACTTC | CAIGLGRPNGETQYF | TRBV10-3 | NA | NA | 15 | TRBJ2-5